The sequence of this T cell receptor beta chain was determined in a study of tumor-infiltrating lymphocytes in primary liver carcinoma. Study results and limitations: Reduced overlap was seen in tumor-adjacent and tumor-blood pairs versus tumor region pairs. Significantly larger top-250-clone fractions were found in tumors than in blood (p = 0.039).

Worth noting for this clonotype: What it binds is not known.

Scientists recovered RNA and DNA together from roughly 18-30 mg of unsorted bulk tissue. Every tumor was sampled at five separate regions. This CDR3 comprises 12 residues. Trimming took off 7 bases at V and 8 bases at J, with 12 bases between the two ends. Germline V lookup: CDR1 MDHEN, CDR2 SYDVKM. With 500 ng total RNA as template and a constant-region primer, TCR beta cDNA was made. Libraries covering TCR beta were generated through three nested multiplex PCR rounds (using a slightly modified ARM-PCR). Both of the initial two PCR rounds ran for nine to ten cycles and employed TRBV1-TRBV30 forward primers alongside a C-beta reverse primer. TCRdb itself ran the multiplex PCR reads through MiXCR, one entry per CDR3 protein. The top ten clones hold around 22% of a sample with approximately 53,000 distinct CDR3 sequences, about 77% of them seen once.

Sequenced input: liver tumor tissue from sampling region 5. Subset reported: tumor region T5, tumor centre. The receptor's source is a man aged 40-49 years with primary liver carcinoma and hepatitis B virus infection. V gene TRBV28 combines with J gene TRBJ2-1; tentatively, D is TRBD1 (6 bases). CDR3 bases: TGTGCCAGCATTGGGACAAGCTATGAGCAGTTCTTC. Protein product: CASIGTSYEQFF.